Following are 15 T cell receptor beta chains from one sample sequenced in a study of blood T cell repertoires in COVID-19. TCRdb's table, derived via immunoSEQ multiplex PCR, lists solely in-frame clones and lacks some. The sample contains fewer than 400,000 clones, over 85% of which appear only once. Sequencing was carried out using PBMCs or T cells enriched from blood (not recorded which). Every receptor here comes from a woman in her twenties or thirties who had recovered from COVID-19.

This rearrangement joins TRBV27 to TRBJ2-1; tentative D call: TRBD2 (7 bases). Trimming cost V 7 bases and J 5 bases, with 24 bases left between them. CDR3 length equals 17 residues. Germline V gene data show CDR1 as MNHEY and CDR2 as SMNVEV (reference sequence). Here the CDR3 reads CASTKGGAGAGNNEQFF. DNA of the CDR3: TGTGCCAGCACCAAAGGGGGGGCAGGCGCAGGCAACAATGAGCAGTTCTTC.

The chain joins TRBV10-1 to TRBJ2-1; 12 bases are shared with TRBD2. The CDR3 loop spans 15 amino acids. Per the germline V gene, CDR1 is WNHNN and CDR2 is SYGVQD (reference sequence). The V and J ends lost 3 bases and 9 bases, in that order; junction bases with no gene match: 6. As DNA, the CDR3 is TGCGCCAGCAGTGACCAGACTAGCGGGAGTGTTGAGCAGTTCTTC. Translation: CASSDQTSGSVEQFF.

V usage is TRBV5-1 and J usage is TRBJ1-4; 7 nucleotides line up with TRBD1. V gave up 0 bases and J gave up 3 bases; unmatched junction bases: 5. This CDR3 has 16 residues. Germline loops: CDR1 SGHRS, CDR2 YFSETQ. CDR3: CASSLAPDRPNEKLFF. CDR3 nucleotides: TGCGCCAGCAGCTTGGCCCCGGACAGGCCTAATGAAAAACTGTTTTTT.

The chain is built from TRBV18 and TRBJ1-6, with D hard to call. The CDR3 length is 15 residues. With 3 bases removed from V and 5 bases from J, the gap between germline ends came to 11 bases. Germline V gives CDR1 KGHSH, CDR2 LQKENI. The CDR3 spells CASSPSRGNNSPLHF. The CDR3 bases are TGTGCCAGCTCACCGTCCCGGGGTAATAATTCACCCCTCCACTTT.

CDR3 nucleotides: TGCAGCGCCACTAGAGCGGGAGGAGGCACCGGGGAGCTGTTTTTT. Protein sequence: CSATRAGGGTGELFF. The chain couples TRBV29-1 to TRBJ2-2; 9 bases map to TRBD2. V shed 7 bases and J 4 bases; nucleotides not matched to a gene: 10. CDR1 SQVTM and CDR2 ANQGSEA come from the germline V gene. CDR3 length: 15 amino acids.

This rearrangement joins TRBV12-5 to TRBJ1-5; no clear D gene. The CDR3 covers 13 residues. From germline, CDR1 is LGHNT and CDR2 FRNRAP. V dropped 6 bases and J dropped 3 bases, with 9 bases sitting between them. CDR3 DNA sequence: TGTGCTAGTGGCCCCGGGGACAATCAGCCCCAGCATTTT. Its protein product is CASGPGDNQPQHF.

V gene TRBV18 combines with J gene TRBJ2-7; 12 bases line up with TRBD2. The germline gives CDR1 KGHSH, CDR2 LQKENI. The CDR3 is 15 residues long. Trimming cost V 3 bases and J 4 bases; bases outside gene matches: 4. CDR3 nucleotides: TGTGCCAGCTCACCCCGACTAGCGGGAGATTACGAGCAGTACTTC. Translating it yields CASSPRLAGDYEQYF.

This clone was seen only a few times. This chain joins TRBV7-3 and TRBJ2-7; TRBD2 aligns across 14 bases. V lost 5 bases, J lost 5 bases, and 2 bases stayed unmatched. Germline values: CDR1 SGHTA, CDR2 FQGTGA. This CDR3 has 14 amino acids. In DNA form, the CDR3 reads TGTGCCAGCAGCGCGGGACTAGCGGGAGACGAGCAGTACTTC. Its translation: CASSAGLAGDEQYF.

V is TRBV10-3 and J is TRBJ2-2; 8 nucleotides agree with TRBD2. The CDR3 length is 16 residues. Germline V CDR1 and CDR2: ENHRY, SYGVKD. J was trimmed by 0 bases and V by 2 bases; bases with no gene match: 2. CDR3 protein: CAISERRGANTGELFF. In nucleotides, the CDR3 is TGTGCCATCAGTGAGAGGCGGGGGGCGAACACCGGGGAGCTGTTTTTT.

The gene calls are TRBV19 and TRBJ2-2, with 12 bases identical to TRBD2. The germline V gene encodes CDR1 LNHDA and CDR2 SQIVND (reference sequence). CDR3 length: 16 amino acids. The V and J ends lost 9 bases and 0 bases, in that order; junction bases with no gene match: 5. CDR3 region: CARGTSGRTNTGELFF. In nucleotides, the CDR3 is TGTGCCAGGGGGACTAGCGGGCGCACGAACACCGGGGAGCTGTTTTTT.

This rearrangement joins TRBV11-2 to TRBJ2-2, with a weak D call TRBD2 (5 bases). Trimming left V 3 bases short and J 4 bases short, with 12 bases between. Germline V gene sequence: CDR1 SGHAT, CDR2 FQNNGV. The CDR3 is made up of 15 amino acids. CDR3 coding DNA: TGTGCCAGCAGCTTGGGGTACGAGGGCACCGGGGAGCTGTTTTTT. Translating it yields CASSLGYEGTGELFF.

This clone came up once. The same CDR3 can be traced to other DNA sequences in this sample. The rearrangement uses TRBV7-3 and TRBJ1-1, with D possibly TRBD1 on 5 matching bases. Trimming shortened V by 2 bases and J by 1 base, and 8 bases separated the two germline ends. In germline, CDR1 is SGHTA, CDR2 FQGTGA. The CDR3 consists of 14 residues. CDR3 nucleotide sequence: TGTGCCAGCAGCTTAGGACACTCGAACACTGAAGCTTTCTTT. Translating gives CASSLGHSNTEAFF.

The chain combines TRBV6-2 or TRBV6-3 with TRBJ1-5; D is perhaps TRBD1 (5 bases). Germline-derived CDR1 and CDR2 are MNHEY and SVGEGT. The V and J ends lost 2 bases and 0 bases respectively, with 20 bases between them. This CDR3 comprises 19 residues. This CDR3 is CASSYLGVRSAYSNQPQHF. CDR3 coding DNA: TGTGCCAGCAGTTACCTAGGGGTCAGGTCTGCATATAGCAATCAGCCCCAGCATTTT.

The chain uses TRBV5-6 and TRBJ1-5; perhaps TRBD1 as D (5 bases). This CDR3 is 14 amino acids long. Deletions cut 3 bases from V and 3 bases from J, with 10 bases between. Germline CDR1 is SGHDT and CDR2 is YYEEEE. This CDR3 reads CASSSGHLNQPQHF. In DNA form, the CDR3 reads TGTGCCAGCAGCTCCGGACACCTCAATCAGCCCCAGCATTTT.

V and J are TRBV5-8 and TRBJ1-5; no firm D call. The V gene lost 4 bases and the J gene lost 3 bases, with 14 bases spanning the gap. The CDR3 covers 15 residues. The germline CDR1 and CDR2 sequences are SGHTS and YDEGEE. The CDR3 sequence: CASSPTGGINQPQHF. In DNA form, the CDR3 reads TGTGCCAGCAGCCCAACCGGAGGGATCAATCAGCCCCAGCATTTT.